A single sample is the source of the 15 T cell receptor beta chains below, sequenced in a study of cytomegalovirus exposure and HLA in healthy donors (TCRdb year 2017). The library was produced with the immunoSEQ multiplex PCR assay. The table comes from immuneACCESS by way of TCRdb, which keeps in-frame sequences with V and J called. Part of the clones is missing from these tables; in studies checked, under half for an unresolved V gene and the rest for unknown reasons. Counted in this sample were around 45,000 clones; roughly 90% of them appeared once. Less than 6.5% of the sample is in the top ten clones. Sequencing was done on a sample of PBMCs. The receptors stem from a young man in good health and CMV-seronegative.

This clone has just one count. The chain uses TRBV6-4 and TRBJ1-1; D may be TRBD1 (5 bases). Germline CDR1 is MRHNA and CDR2 is SNTAGT. The V end was cut by 0 bases, the J end by 2 bases, with 16 bases between. The CDR3 is 17 residues long. CDR3 nucleotide sequence: TGTGCCAGCAGTGACTCGGGGGAGGTCGGCTATAACACTGAAGCTTTCTTT. Translation gives CASSDSGEVGYNTEAFF.

This clone was detected only once. The rearrangement uses TRBV28 and TRBJ2-3; D possibly corresponds to TRBD2 (6 bases). The CDR3 loop spans 17 amino acids. V was trimmed by 7 bases and J by 4 bases, leaving 24 bases between them. Germline CDR1 MDHEN, CDR2 SYDVKM. The CDR3 spells CASTHGLTGESADTQYF. CDR3 DNA: TGTGCCAGCACCCACGGGCTAACGGGGGAAAGCGCAGATACGCAGTATTTT.

This sequence joins TRBV5-5 and TRBJ1-6; 9 bases agree with TRBD1. The CDR3 extends over 16 amino acids. CDR1 is SGHKS, CDR2 YYEKEE, per germline (reference sequence). With V trimmed by 1 base and J by 3 bases, 2 bases remained unmatched. The CDR3 sequence is CASSLYRGLYNSPLHF. The CDR3 DNA follows: TGTGCCAGCAGCTTGTACAGGGGGCTCTATAATTCACCCCTCCACTTT.

The chain combines TRBV14 with TRBJ2-1; tentatively, D is TRBD2 (6 bases). The germline V gene has CDR1 SGHDN and CDR2 FVKESK. The CDR3 spans 16 residues. With 3 bases removed from V and 2 bases from J, the gap between germline ends came to 14 bases. CDR3 DNA sequence: TGTGCCAGCAGCCACTTGGGGGAGCGGGCCTACAATGAGCAGTTCTTC. It codes for CASSHLGERAYNEQFF.

This clone occurred a few times. J is TRBJ2-2 and V is TRBV7-6, with no clear D. Germline V lookup: CDR1 SGHVS, CDR2 FNYEAQ. Trimming shortened V by 5 bases and J by 0 bases, and 10 bases separated the two germline ends. The CDR3 has 15 residues. The CDR3 bases are TGTGCCAGCAGCGTCAGACACTCGAACACCGGGGAGCTGTTTTTT. Its translation: CASSVRHSNTGELFF.

The chain is built from TRBV5-1 and TRBJ2-5; the D gene is possibly TRBD1 (6 bases). V was trimmed by 5 bases and J by 1 base, leaving 9 bases between them. The CDR3 is 13 residues long. CDR1 SGHRS and CDR2 YFSETQ come from the germline V gene. CDR3 in amino acids: CASRRDTQETQYF. The CDR3, as DNA: TGCGCCAGCAGGAGGGACACCCAAGAGACCCAGTACTTC.

The chain joins TRBV10-3 to TRBJ2-7; D is perhaps TRBD1 (5 bases). The CDR3 is 13 residues long. The germline gives CDR1 ENHRY, CDR2 SYGVKD. Trimming removed 3 bases from V and 3 bases from J, with 9 bases in between. The CDR3 nucleotides read TGTGCCATCAGTGAAGGGGCAGACTACGAGCAGTACTTC. Translated, it gives CAISEGADYEQYF.

V gene TRBV11-2 combines with J gene TRBJ2-3; 9 nucleotides line up with TRBD2. CDR1 SGHAT and CDR2 FQNNGV come from the germline V gene. The V gene end was trimmed by 1 base and the J gene end by 5 bases; junction bases not matched to a gene: 10. CDR3 length equals 17 residues. The CDR3 DNA follows: TGTGCCAGCAGCTTAGTTGGTAGCGGGAGTCCGGGAGATACGCAGTATTTT. This codes for CASSLVGSGSPGDTQYF.

The CDR3 region is CASSAPYGTDTQYF. DNA for the CDR3: TGTGCCAGCAGCGCGCCCTACGGCACAGATACGCAGTATTTT. The V and J genes are TRBV7-9 and TRBJ2-3; unclear D gene. This CDR3 contains 14 residues. Germline CDR1 and CDR2: SEHNR and FQNEAQ (reference sequence). V was shortened by 5 bases and J by 1 base, with 10 bases between the two germline ends.

The J gene is TRBJ2-6, the V gene TRBV27, with D possibly matching TRBD1 (5 bases). Germline assignment: CDR1 MNHEY and CDR2 SMNVEV (reference sequence). V shed 5 bases and J shed 1 base, with 12 bases lying between them. This CDR3 spans 16 amino acids. Written as DNA, the CDR3 is TGTGCCAGCAGTCCCCGTCAGGGTTCTGGGGCCAACGTCCTGACTTTC. As protein: CASSPRQGSGANVLTF.

The chain couples TRBV6-5 to TRBJ1-1; 9 bases line up with TRBD1. In germline, CDR1 is MNHEY, CDR2 SVGAGI. The trim removed 4 bases at V and 1 base at J, leaving 7 bases unmatched. The CDR3 is made up of 16 amino acids. The CDR3 is CASSSFSTGGNTEAFF. DNA of the CDR3: TGTGCCAGCAGTTCCTTTTCGACAGGGGGGAACACTGAAGCTTTCTTT.

DNA of the CDR3: TGTGCCAGTACCCTGGGACTAGCGGGAGGAAACTCTGGGGCCAACGTCCTGACTTTC. Translated, it gives CASTLGLAGGNSGANVLTF. V is TRBV19 and J is TRBJ2-6; TRBD2 aligns across 15 bases. This CDR3 has 19 amino acids. Germline V lookup: CDR1 LNHDA, CDR2 SQIVND (reference sequence). V shed 7 bases and J 0 bases; nucleotides not matched to a gene: 7.

V and J are TRBV7-2 and TRBJ2-2, with D possibly TRBD1 on 5 matching bases. Germline assignment: CDR1 SGHTA and CDR2 FQGNSA. V dropped 0 bases and J dropped 5 bases, with 16 bases sitting between them. This CDR3 contains 17 residues. CDR3 region: CASSLAIPRVGTGELFF. The CDR3 region has the DNA TGTGCCAGCAGCTTAGCGATCCCCAGGGTCGGGACCGGGGAGCTGTTTTTT.

This sequence joins TRBV6-5 and TRBJ2-7, with D possibly matching TRBD2 (6 bases). V lost 6 bases and J lost 3, with 9 bases in between. The CDR3 length is 12 residues. Per germline, CDR1 MNHEY and CDR2 SVGAGI. This CDR3 is CASRTGDYEQYF. The CDR3 DNA follows: TGTGCCAGCAGAACGGGGGACTACGAGCAGTACTTC.

The chain recombines TRBV10-2 with TRBJ1-4; D is undetermined. The CDR3 covers 13 residues. Germline-derived CDR1 and CDR2 are WSHSY and SAAADI. Between the trimmed V and J ends, which lost 8 bases and 3 bases, there was a span of 10 bases. CDR3: CASVRSANEKLFF. CDR3 DNA sequence: TGCGCCAGCGTGAGGAGTGCTAATGAAAAACTGTTTTTT.